This T cell receptor beta chain is from a study of radiation and T cells in renal cell carcinoma. Clones were sequenced by immunoSEQ multiplex PCR, and TCRdb holds only the in-frame ones, with some missing. The top ten hold roughly 13% of the sample, which has roughly 150,000 clones, roughly 87% seen once. Study results and caveats: From baseline, blood top tumor clonotypes peaked at 2 weeks post-radiation. No pretreatment tumor biopsies were available for baseline clonotypes.

In regard to this clone: Its antigen is as yet unknown.

Described time point: blood 2 weeks post-SBRT. Treatment indicated: 15 Gy SBRT to primary tumor, nephrectomy 4 weeks later. Blood was sampled at baseline, 2 weeks and 4 weeks after SBRT. Clear cell pathology was present in this patient's renal cell carcinoma. The sample was blood, taken from a patient whose treatment included radiotherapy and nephrectomy. The clonotype was recovered from a woman between 45 and 60 years old with renal cell carcinoma.

The CDR3 loop reads CASSPYFTSGGQETQYF. The CDR3 DNA is TGTGCCAGCAGCCCCTATTTTACTAGCGGGGGGCAAGAGACCCAGTACTTC. The gene calls are TRBV9 and TRBJ2-5, with 12 bases fitting TRBD2. Losses at the gene ends were 4 bases for V and 2 bases for J; bases not matched to a gene: 9. Germline CDR1 reads SGDLS; CDR2 reads YYNGEE. The CDR3 is made up of 17 amino acids.